This TCR beta chain was sequenced in a study of Tregs in tolerant kidney transplant recipients. Study-level points and caveats: In tolerant patients, donor-specific Tregs outgrew total Tregs, suggesting antigen-driven expansion.

Concerning this clone itself: As yet, its antigen is unknown.

Trimming shortened V by 8 bases and J by 8 bases, and 12 bases separated the two germline ends. The CDR3 sequence is 10 residues long. CDR1 and CDR2 (germline): SQVTM, ANQGSEA. Produced via immunoSEQ multiplex PCR; TCRdb's table is partial and in-frame only. The sample has about 110,000 clones; about 90% are singletons. This specimen was CD4+ T cells from blood, taken before the transplant. This chain uses TRBV29-1 with TRBJ1-1; D remains unclear. This sequence was found in a human donor who received a combined kidney and bone marrow transplant. CDR3: CSQHPGEAFF. For the CDR3, the DNA is TGCAGCCAACACCCGGGGGAAGCTTTCTTT. Drawing the rest from reference TRBV29-1 and TRBJ1-1, the complete variable domain is SAVISQKPSRDICQRGTSLTIQCQVDSQVTMMFWYRQQPGQSLTLIATANQGSEATYESGFVIDKFPISRPNLTFSTLTVSNMSPEDSSIYLCSQHPGEAFFGQGTRLTVV.